The 28 T cell receptor beta chains given below trace back to one sample, sequenced in a study of T cells in Graves' hyperthyroidism and ophthalmopathy. The investigators amplified TCR beta CDR3 regions from RNA transcripts. The study used the HTBI primer set for a first-round RT-PCR of the TCR CDR3. TCRdb reprocessed the multiplex PCR reads with MiXCR, giving one entry per CDR3 protein. Counted here are approximately 530,000 distinct CDR3 sequences, 15% to 20% occurring once; the ten biggest clones make up approximately 48%. Sequencing was done on a sample of blood. The receptors derive from a man aged 35-49 years with Graves' ophthalmopathy.

In this sample, this clonotype turned up many times. The chain is built from TRBV28 and TRBJ2-1; 10 positions agree with TRBD2. Germline V gene data show CDR1 as MDHEN and CDR2 as SYDVKM. CDR3 size: 15 residues. V was pared by 2 bases and J by 8 bases, with 6 bases of the junction left unmatched. The CDR3 coding sequence is TGTGCCAGCAGTTTAGGGGCTAGCGGGAGTGATGAGCAGTTCTTC. It translates to CASSLGASGSDEQFF.

The V call is TRBV3-1, the J call TRBJ1-5; D perhaps matches TRBD1 (5 bases). V lost 6 bases and J lost 9, with 15 bases in between. The length of the CDR3 is 13 residues. The germline gives CDR1 LGHDT, CDR2 YNNKEL (reference sequence). The CDR3 sequence: CASSGGAHRPQHF. For the CDR3, the DNA is TGTGCCAGCAGTGGAGGGGCGCATCGGCCCCAGCATTTT. The complete variable domain, with remaining parts taken from reference TRBV3-1 and TRBJ1-5, reads DTAVSQTPKYLVTQMGNDKSIKCEQNLGHDTMYWYKQDSKKFLKIMFSYNNKELIINETVPNRFSPKSPDKAHLNLHINSLELGDSAVYFCASSGGAHRPQHFGDGTRLSIL.

This clonotype showed up just once. The chain uses TRBV6-2 or TRBV6-3 and TRBJ2-3, with D hard to call. V lost 0 bases to trimming and J lost 4 bases, with 14 bases between them. The germline gives CDR1 MNHEY, CDR2 SVGEGT. The CDR3 is 16 residues long. CDR3 bases: TGTGCCAGCAGTTACTCTCCGGACCCAAGAGCAGATACGCAGTATTTT. This codes for CASSYSPDPRADTQYF.

The rearrangement links TRBV11-2 to TRBJ1-6; D is possibly TRBD1 (6 bases). Germline loops: CDR1 SGHAT, CDR2 FQNNGV. The length of the CDR3 is 15 residues. Trimming took off 0 bases at V and 7 bases at J, with 10 bases between the two ends. DNA of the CDR3: TGTGCCAGCAGCTTAGAAAGGACAGCAAATTCACCCCTCCACTTT. Amino acid sequence: CASSLERTANSPLHF.

The chain combines TRBV7-2 with TRBJ2-2, with D tentatively TRBD1 or TRBD2 (6 bases each). This CDR3 has 15 residues. Germline V gene data show CDR1 as SGHTA and CDR2 as FQGNSA. The V gene lost 6 bases and the J gene lost 7 bases, with 18 bases spanning the gap. In DNA form, the CDR3 reads TGTGCCAGCAGTCCGGCGGGACATCTTAGCGGGGAGCTGTTTTTT. Protein sequence: CASSPAGHLSGELFF.

As regards this clonotype: The CDR3 end shows no conserved phenylalanine or tryptophan, and so a read error is likely. J is TRBJ1-2 and V is TRBV3-1; D not certain. With 0 bases removed from V and 4 bases from J, the gap between germline ends came to 9 bases. Germline V gives CDR1 LGHDT, CDR2 YNNKEL (reference sequence). This CDR3 is 14 amino acids long. The CDR3 protein is CASSQDRWSYGYTL. The CDR3 DNA follows: TGTGCCAGCAGCCAAGATAGGTGGAGCTATGGCTACACCCTC.

About this clonotype itself: One end of the junction varies from germline; a read error may be responsible. The chain uses TRBV20-1 and TRBJ2-5; 15 nucleotides align to TRBD2. The CDR3 is 15 amino acids. The germline CDR1 and CDR2 sequences are DFQATT and SNEGSKA (reference sequence). The CDR3: CSARRTSGGAERPHF. Here the CDR3 DNA reads TGCAGTGCTAGAAGGACTAGCGGGGGGGCTGAGAGACCCCACTTC.

This clonotype was seen ten or more times. The gene calls are TRBV3-1 and TRBJ2-1; 13 nucleotides align to TRBD2. J lost 7 bases, V lost 7 bases, and 7 bases had no gene match. The V gene's germline CDR1 is LGHDT and CDR2 YNNKEL (reference sequence). This CDR3 has 15 residues. The CDR3 reads CASTTVLAGGNEQFF. The CDR3 region has the DNA TGTGCCAGCACGACCGTACTAGCGGGGGGGAATGAGCAGTTCTTC.

The table lists this clonotype with many counts. J is TRBJ2-1 and V is TRBV28, with TRBD1 matching over 7 bases. The CDR3 has 16 residues. Germline V CDR1 and CDR2: MDHEN, SYDVKM. J gave up 0 bases and V 3 bases, and 5 bases lay outside the gene matches. The CDR3 region is CASSFRTGTSYNEQFF. The CDR3 DNA is TGTGCCAGCAGTTTCCGGACAGGAACCTCCTACAATGAGCAGTTCTTC.

In this sample, this clonotype turned up many times. This chain joins TRBV11-2 and TRBJ2-5, with unresolved D. From germline, CDR1 is SGHAT and CDR2 FQNNGV. V lost 1 base, J lost 5 bases, and 11 bases lay in between. This CDR3 contains 14 residues. DNA for the CDR3: TGTGCCAGCAGCTTAGTTGAAGGGTTTGAGACCCAGTACTTC. Encoded protein: CASSLVEGFETQYF.

This clonotype was picked up a small number of times. The chain couples TRBV4-2 to TRBJ1-1; TRBD1 aligns across 8 bases. Unmatched junction bases numbered 10, after V lost 0 bases and J lost 13 bases. Germline V gene data show CDR1 as LGHNA and CDR2 as YNFKEQ. The CDR3 sequence is 14 residues long. In DNA form, the CDR3 reads TGTGCCAGCAGCCAAGAGGAGGAAACAGGGGGAGTTTTCTTT. Residues: CASSQEEETGGVFF.

In its sample, this clonotype was seen many times. V usage is TRBV20-1 and J usage is TRBJ1-1; D gene uncertain. CDR1 and CDR2 from the germline V gene are DFQATT and SNEGSKA (reference sequence). Trimming left V 5 bases short and J 4 bases short, with 20 bases between. The CDR3 has 15 residues. The CDR3 sequence is CSALDLGQRGTEAFF. The CDR3 DNA follows: TGCAGTGCTCTGGACCTTGGTCAACGCGGCACTGAAGCTTTCTTT.

Many counts were recorded for this clonotype. The J gene is TRBJ2-5, the V gene TRBV3-1; the match to TRBD2 covers 9 bases. Trimming cost V 4 bases and J 5 bases; bases outside gene matches: 8. Germline CDR1 LGHDT, CDR2 YNNKEL (reference sequence). This CDR3 region has 15 residues. CDR3 DNA sequence: TGTGCCAGCAGCCCCACCGGGACTAGCTTCGAGACCCAGTACTTC. Amino acids: CASSPTGTSFETQYF.

This clonotype has ten or more counts. This chain links TRBV2 with TRBJ2-2; D unresolved. CDR1 SNHLY and CDR2 FYNNEI come from the germline V gene. Trimming took 10 bases from V and 1 from J, leaving 7 bases between them. CDR3 size: 12 residues. CDR3 DNA: TGTGCCATAGACAAGAACACCGGGGAGCTGTTTTTT. It encodes CAIDKNTGELFF.

This clonotype has a count of ten or more. This sequence joins TRBV6-6 and TRBJ2-5; 8 bases are shared with TRBD2. CDR3 length: 17 amino acids. Trimming removed 2 bases from V and 1 base from J; junction bases left unmatched: 9. Germline CDR1 is MNHNY and CDR2 is SVGAGI (reference sequence). As DNA, the CDR3 is TGTGCCAGCAGTTACAGTTTTGTAGCGGGGACCCAAGAGACCCAGTACTTC. This sequence encodes CASSYSFVAGTQETQYF.

The rearrangement links TRBV30 to TRBJ2-7, with a tentative D call TRBD2 (5 bases). V gave up 3 bases and J gave up 5 bases, with 8 bases separating them. Germline V gene lookup returns CDR1 GTSNPN and CDR2 SVGIG (reference sequence). CDR3 length equals 11 residues. CDR3 DNA: TGTGCCTGGAGGGAGGCAAACGAGCAGTACTTC. Translating it yields CAWREANEQYF.

The CDR3 reads CASSPWTDPNSPLHF. The CDR3 DNA reads as TGCGCCAGCAGCCCCTGGACAGACCCCAATTCACCCCTCCACTTT. The rearrangement joins TRBV4-1 to TRBJ1-6; perhaps TRBD1 as D (6 bases). Germline CDR1 and CDR2: MGHRA and YSYEKL. This CDR3 spans 15 amino acids. The V end was cut by 4 bases, the J end by 7 bases, with 14 bases between.

This sequence joins TRBV18 and TRBJ1-2; D unresolved. Germline-derived CDR1 and CDR2 are KGHSH and LQKENI. The CDR3 totals 19 residues. V lost 3 bases and J 0 bases, leaving 23 bases between the germline ends. CDR3 bases: TGTGCCAGCTCACCGATGCGCATGTCAATTGGGTTAGCTAACTATGGCTACACCTTC. Its translation: CASSPMRMSIGLANYGYTF. Combining the CDR3 with reference TRBV18 and TRBJ1-2 gives the whole variable domain NAGVMQNPRHLVRRRGQEARLRCSPMKGHSHVYWYRQLPEEGLKFMVYLQKENIIDESGMPKERFSAEFPKEGPSILRIQQVVRGDSAAYFCASSPMRMSIGLANYGYTFGSGTRLTVV.

The chain couples TRBV6-1 to TRBJ2-1; 7 nucleotides agree with TRBD1. The V and J ends lost 6 bases and 4 bases, in that order; junction bases with no gene match: 9. Germline values: CDR1 MNHNS, CDR2 SASEGT. This CDR3 has 15 amino acids. The DNA of the CDR3 is TGTGCCAGCAGCCCCTACCGACAGGGATACAATGAGCAGTTCTTC. Its protein is CASSPYRQGYNEQFF.

There are many counts of this clonotype. The chain links TRBV7-8 to TRBJ2-7, with 8 positions matching TRBD1. This CDR3 contains 15 residues. The J segment lost 0 bases and the V segment lost 5 bases, leaving 6 bases of the junction unmatched. CDR1 is SGHVS and CDR2 is FQNEAQ in the germline V gene. The chain's CDR3 is CASSGGQGSSYEQYF. In nucleotides, the CDR3 is TGTGCCAGCAGCGGAGGACAGGGTAGCTCCTACGAGCAGTACTTC.

This sequence joins TRBV29-1 and TRBJ2-1, with D uncertain. The CDR3 is 15 residues long. The germline V gene has CDR1 SQVTM and CDR2 ANQGSEA. V was trimmed by 0 bases and J by 6 bases, leaving 15 bases between them. CDR3 sequence: CSVEDRGKAGNEQFF. The CDR3 region has the DNA TGCAGCGTTGAAGATCGTGGGAAGGCTGGCAATGAGCAGTTCTTC.

This clonotype occurred many times. The DNA is omitted, as the CDR3 cannot be located on it reliably, and the CDR3 follows TCRdb's listing. The rearrangement links TRBV18 to TRBJ1-1. Germline CDR1 KGHSH, CDR2 LQKENI. Ends included, the CDR3 has 15 residues. The CDR3 here is CASSPLWQPNTEAFF.

This clonotype appeared many times. V usage is TRBV2 and J usage is TRBJ2-3; 10 nucleotides match TRBD1. J was trimmed by 7 bases and V by 5 bases; bases with no gene match: 9. Germline CDR1 and CDR2: SNHLY and FYNNEI. CDR3 length equals 15 residues. As DNA, the CDR3 is TGTGCCAGCAGTATAGGGACAGGGGAAATAAATACGCAGTATTTT. Translated: CASSIGTGEINTQYF.

This clonotype was seen many times. The chain couples TRBV5-5 to TRBJ2-3; 7 nucleotides align to TRBD1. Germline CDR1 SGHKS, CDR2 YYEKEE (reference sequence). The CDR3 is 14 amino acids. Trimming cost V 1 base and J 9 bases; bases outside gene matches: 8. CDR3 sequence (DNA): TGTGCCAGCAGCTTGACAGACAGGGTTGGGACGCAGTATTTT. It codes for CASSLTDRVGTQYF.

The chain couples TRBV20-1 to TRBJ1-2; D perhaps matches TRBD1 (6 bases). Trimming took 0 bases from V and 9 from J, leaving 17 bases between them. Germline CDR1 DFQATT, CDR2 SNEGSKA (reference sequence). This CDR3 is built from 14 residues. CDR3 coding DNA: TGCAGTGCTAGAGACCTCGGGGGCCTAAGGCGCTACACCTTC. Amino acid sequence: CSARDLGGLRRYTF.

The chain couples TRBV29-1 to TRBJ2-1; 7 nucleotides align to TRBD1. The germline V gene has CDR1 SQVTM and CDR2 ANQGSEA. V was pared by 1 base and J by 7 bases, with 7 bases of the junction left unmatched. This CDR3 is built from 14 residues. CDR3 protein: CSVEGGGWVNEQFF. Here the CDR3 DNA reads TGCAGCGTTGAAGGAGGGGGCTGGGTGAATGAGCAGTTCTTC.

J is TRBJ2-1 and V is TRBV29-1, with D unresolved. This CDR3 is 15 amino acids long. Germline assignment: CDR1 SQVTM and CDR2 ANQGSEA. V gave up 4 bases and J gave up 0 bases, with 13 bases separating them. DNA for the CDR3: TGCAGCGTTGGTGGGGTAGACGACTCCTACAATGAGCAGTTCTTC. Protein: CSVGGVDDSYNEQFF.

This clonotype has at least ten counts. The V gene is TRBV5-1, the J gene TRBJ2-7; D tentatively fits TRBD1 or TRBD2 (6 bases each). The ends were cut back, 4 bases at V and 2 bases at J, with 16 bases in the middle. CDR1 is SGHRS and CDR2 is YFSETQ in the germline V gene. CDR3 length: 15 amino acids. CDR3 bases: TGCGCCAGCAGCGGGGGGCACTCCCCCCCCTACGAGCAGTACTTC. This translates into CASSGGHSPPYEQYF. Filled out from reference TRBV5-1 and TRBJ2-7, the complete variable domain reads KAGVTQTPRYLIKTRGQQVTLSCSPISGHRSVSWYQQTPGQGLQFLFEYFSETQRNKGNFPGRFSGRQFSNSRSEMNVSTLELGDSALYLCASSGGHSPPYEQYFGPGTRLTVT.